The 24 T cell receptor beta chains in this list originate from one sample, sequenced in a study of identical twins. TCRdb redid the calling of the 5' RACE reads with MiXCR, one entry per CDR3 protein. Of 500,000 to 550,000 distinct CDR3 sequences listed, more than 20% are singletons. The sample also formed part of further work on yellow fever vaccine responses in identical twins.

Sequenced material: CD4+ T cells sorted from blood. These receptors all come from a woman aged 18-30 years in good health.

This chain joins TRBV28 and TRBJ2-4, with D hard to call. V was pared by 6 bases and J by 8 bases, with 11 bases between. The CDR3 covers 12 residues. Per the germline V gene, CDR1 is MDHEN and CDR2 is SYDVKM. CDR3 nucleotides: TGTGCCAGCAGGTCGAGTGGTGACATTCAGTACTTC. Its translation: CASRSSGDIQYF.

V is TRBV12-3 or TRBV12-4 and J is TRBJ1-5; perhaps TRBD1 as D (6 bases). The CDR3 length is 15 residues. V shed 4 bases and J shed 9 bases, with 19 bases lying between them. CDR3 sequence: CASSSSDSSLGPQHF. In DNA form, the CDR3 reads TGTGCCAGCAGTTCCTCGGACAGTTCCTTAGGGCCCCAGCATTTT.

This clonotype occurred a few times. This chain connects TRBV2 to TRBJ2-7; D is unclear. Germline V gene sequence: CDR1 SNHLY, CDR2 FYNNEI. Trimming took 5 bases from V and 0 from J, leaving 14 bases between them. The CDR3 contains 15 residues. The CDR3 spells CASSILTASSYEQYF. The CDR3 coding sequence is TGTGCCAGCAGTATACTAACAGCGTCCTCCTACGAGCAGTACTTC.

This chain connects TRBV28 to TRBJ2-3; either TRBD1 or TRBD2 may fit D (6 bases each). CDR1 and CDR2 from the germline V gene are MDHEN and SYDVKM. Between the trimmed V and J ends, which lost 8 bases and 5 bases, there was a span of 14 bases. The CDR3 is made up of 13 amino acids. The CDR3 protein is CASHRAGRDTQYF. CDR3 nucleotide sequence: TGTGCCAGCCACAGGGCGGGGCGAGATACGCAGTATTTT.

V and J are TRBV5-1 and TRBJ2-1; TRBD1 is a possible D gene (6 bases). The CDR3 consists of 15 residues. The ends were cut back, 4 bases at V and 2 bases at J, with 13 bases in the middle. Germline V gene lookup returns CDR1 SGHRS and CDR2 YFSETQ. CDR3 nucleotides: TGCGCCAGCAGCCAAGGGACAAATCCCTACAATGAGCAGTTCTTC. It specifies CASSQGTNPYNEQFF. Using reference TRBV5-1 and TRBJ2-1 for the parts outside the CDR3, the full variable domain is KAGVTQTPRYLIKTRGQQVTLSCSPISGHRSVSWYQQTPGQGLQFLFEYFSETQRNKGNFPGRFSGRQFSNSRSEMNVSTLELGDSALYLCASSQGTNPYNEQFFGPGTRLTVL.

The rearrangement joins TRBV10-3 to TRBJ2-7, with D possibly TRBD1 on 6 matching bases. The CDR3 runs to 12 residues. V was pared by 6 bases and J by 6 bases, with 12 bases between. The germline gives CDR1 ENHRY, CDR2 SYGVKD. DNA of the CDR3: TGTGCCATCAGCACTACAGGGTTCGAGCAGTACGTC. It specifies CAISTTGFEQYV.

CDR3 sequence (DNA): TGTGCCAGCAGGACAGCTGAGACCCAGTACTTC. This gives the protein CASRTAETQYF. This chain links TRBV12-3 or TRBV12-4 with TRBJ2-5, with D perhaps matching TRBD1 (5 bases). The germline V and J ends were trimmed by 6 bases and 5 bases, with 7 bases remaining between them. CDR3 length: 11 amino acids.

The chain links TRBV18 to TRBJ1-1; unclear D gene. CDR3 length: 13 amino acids. With 5 bases removed from V and 4 bases from J, the gap between germline ends came to 11 bases. Germline V gene data show CDR1 as KGHSH and CDR2 as LQKENI. CDR3 nucleotides: TGTGCCAGCTCAAACCGGGGTACCACTGAAGCTTTCTTT. Translating gives CASSNRGTTEAFF.

This clonotype has a handful of counts. The rearrangement uses TRBV12-3 or TRBV12-4 and TRBJ1-1; the match to TRBD1 covers 12 bases. This CDR3 is built from 15 residues. The V segment lost 6 bases and the J segment 6 bases; nucleotides outside the gene matches: 8. CDR3 residues: CASRPGTGGFSEAFF. The CDR3 DNA follows: TGTGCCAGCAGACCCGGGACAGGGGGCTTTTCTGAAGCTTTCTTT.

This clonotype has just a few counts. The chain carries TRBV11-2 and TRBJ2-3; D is unresolved. This CDR3 has 14 residues. Germline V lookup: CDR1 SGHAT, CDR2 FQNNGV. Deletions cut 5 bases from V and 7 bases from J, with 16 bases between. CDR3 nucleotide sequence: TGTGCCAGCAGCCCCAGCTCCGGGCCGAATACGCAGTATTTT. The encoded protein is CASSPSSGPNTQYF. Supplemented by reference TRBV11-2 and TRBJ2-3, the full variable domain reads EAGVAQSPRYKIIEKRQSVAFWCNPISGHATLYWYQQILGQGPKLLIQFQNNGVVDDSQLPKDRFSAERLKGVDSTLKIQPAKLEDSAVYLCASSPSSGPNTQYFGPGTRLTVL.

This chain uses TRBV12-3 or TRBV12-4 with TRBJ2-2, with 8 bases identical to TRBD2. J was trimmed by 7 bases and V by 8 bases; bases with no gene match: 18. The CDR3 covers 17 residues. CDR3 sequence: CASLPHGAGVLGGELFF. CDR3 DNA sequence: TGTGCCAGCCTACCCCACGGAGCGGGAGTATTAGGCGGGGAGCTGTTTTTT.

The chain employs TRBV6-1 and TRBJ2-1, with TRBD1 as a possible D gene (6 bases). V was pared by 7 bases and J by 3 bases, with 16 bases between. This CDR3 is 15 amino acids long. Germline V lookup: CDR1 MNHNS, CDR2 SASEGT. CDR3 in amino acids: CASTKGDLNYNEQFF. Written as DNA, the CDR3 is TGTGCCAGCACCAAGGGGGATTTAAACTACAATGAGCAGTTCTTC.

There are many counts of this clonotype. The chain employs TRBV12-3 or TRBV12-4 and TRBJ2-7; unclear D gene. Deletions cut 2 bases from V and 2 bases from J, with 10 bases between. The CDR3 length is 14 residues. CDR3: CASSLIDGPYEQYF. The CDR3 nucleotides are TGTGCCAGCAGTTTAATCGACGGCCCCTACGAGCAGTACTTC.

This clonotype was counted between two and nine times. The V gene is TRBV12-3 or TRBV12-4, the J gene TRBJ2-4; D is possibly TRBD1 or TRBD2 (6 bases each). The germline V and J ends were trimmed by 3 bases and 3 bases, with 12 bases remaining between them. The CDR3 is made up of 15 amino acids. The CDR3: CASSLAGEDKNIQYF. The CDR3 bases are TGTGCCAGCAGTTTGGCAGGGGAGGACAAAAACATTCAGTACTTC.

This sequence joins TRBV5-5 and TRBJ2-1, with a weak D call TRBD1 (6 bases). The CDR3 is 17 residues long. Germline-derived CDR1 and CDR2 are SGHKS and YYEKEE (reference sequence). Between the trimmed V and J ends, which lost 0 bases and 0 bases, there was a span of 13 bases. In DNA, the CDR3 is TGTGCCAGCAGCTTGGTGGCTTCGACAGGCTCCTACAATGAGCAGTTCTTC. Translating it yields CASSLVASTGSYNEQFF. Full variable domain (remainder filled in from reference TRBV5-5 and TRBJ2-1): DAGVTQSPTHLIKTRGQQVTLRCSPISGHKSVSWYQQVLGQGPQFIFQYYEKEERGRGNFPDRFSARQFPNYSSELNVNALLLGDSALYLCASSLVASTGSYNEQFFGPGTRLTVL.

This sequence joins TRBV27 and TRBJ2-7, with 12 nucleotides matching TRBD1. Per the germline V gene, CDR1 is MNHEY and CDR2 is SMNVEV (reference sequence). Germline trimming cut 7 bases from V and 5 bases from J; bases unmatched to any gene: 9. The CDR3 extends over 15 amino acids. The CDR3 here is CASMGGQGAMDEQYF. The CDR3, as DNA: TGTGCCAGCATGGGGGGACAGGGGGCAATGGACGAGCAGTACTTC.

CDR3 protein: CSARDRQGANIQYF. CDR3 DNA: TGCAGTGCTAGAGATCGCCAGGGGGCAAACATTCAGTACTTC. This chain joins TRBV20-1 and TRBJ2-4, with 8 bases aligning to TRBD1. Germline CDR1 and CDR2: DFQATT and SNEGSKA (reference sequence). After removal of 0 bases from V and 6 bases from J, the junction contained 4 bases not matched to a gene. This CDR3 comprises 14 residues.

V is TRBV25-1 and J is TRBJ2-7, with unresolved D. The germline gives CDR1 MGHDK, CDR2 SYGVNS. Trimming shortened V by 11 bases and J by 1 base, and 12 bases separated the two germline ends. The CDR3 is 12 residues long. CDR3 nucleotides: TGTGCCTCTACGTATGGGTCCTACGAGCAGTACTTC. Its protein is CASTYGSYEQYF.

The rearrangement uses TRBV20-1 and TRBJ2-3, with TRBD2 as a possible D gene (6 bases). Germline CDR1 is DFQATT and CDR2 is SNEGSKA (reference sequence). V shed 1 base and J shed 8 bases, with 13 bases lying between them. The CDR3 sequence is 13 residues long. CDR3 DNA sequence: TGCAGTGCTAGAGGCTGGGTGGGAGGTACGCAGTATTTT. Its translation: CSARGWVGGTQYF.

This clonotype has a handful of counts. V and J are TRBV25-1 and TRBJ2-7; 8 nucleotides agree with TRBD2. Germline CDR1 MGHDK, CDR2 SYGVNS. Unmatched junction bases numbered 8, after V lost 8 bases and J lost 5 bases. CDR3 length: 13 amino acids. The CDR3 bases are TGTGCCAGCCGGGAAGCGGGAGCCAACGAGCAGTACTTC. Translation gives CASREAGANEQYF.

The rearrangement joins TRBV7-2 to TRBJ1-6, with no clear D. The CDR3 has 15 residues. The germline CDR1 and CDR2 sequences are SGHTA and FQGNSA. Trimming took 1 base from V and 6 from J, leaving 10 bases between them. The CDR3, as DNA: TGTGCCAGCAGCTTAGTTTCACGGATTAATTCACCCCTCCACTTT. This translates into CASSLVSRINSPLHF.

In this sample, this clonotype turned up many times. This chain connects TRBV28 to TRBJ2-3; D gene unclear. This CDR3 has 13 amino acids. The germline V gene has CDR1 MDHEN and CDR2 SYDVKM. V lost 4 bases to trimming and J lost 3 bases, with 8 bases between them. Here the CDR3 DNA reads TGTGCCAGCAGTTCAGCCTCAACAGATACGCAGTATTTT. Protein: CASSSASTDTQYF.

The chain joins TRBV7-8 to TRBJ2-3; a possible D gene is TRBD2 (5 bases). The ends were cut back, 3 bases at V and 5 bases at J, with 27 bases in the middle. Germline V gene lookup returns CDR1 SGHVS and CDR2 FQNEAQ. The CDR3 consists of 19 residues. The chain's CDR3 is CASSFRLLAVGERVDTQYF. CDR3 in DNA: TGTGCCAGCAGCTTCCGCCTATTAGCTGTGGGAGAAAGGGTAGATACGCAGTATTTT.

A few counts support this clonotype. The CDR3 spells CATARDRGILGYGYTF. The CDR3 DNA reads TGTGCCACCGCGAGGGACAGGGGGATACTCGGCTATGGCTACACCTTC. The chain couples TRBV15 to TRBJ1-2, with 11 bases identical to TRBD1. Germline V gives CDR1 LNHNV, CDR2 YYDKDF (reference sequence). Losses at the gene ends were 8 bases for V and 4 bases for J; bases not matched to a gene: 12. The CDR3 runs 16 residues. Using reference TRBV15 and TRBJ1-2 for the parts outside the CDR3, the full variable domain is DAMVIQNPRYQVTQFGKPVTLSCSQTLNHNVMYWYQQKSSQAPKLLFHYYDKDFNNEADTPDNFQSRRPNTSFCFLDIRSPGLGDTAMYLCATARDRGILGYGYTFGSGTRLTVV.